These T cell receptor beta chains were read from a single sample in a study of shared clonotypes between healthy human individuals. Profiled with immunoSEQ multiplex PCR; TCRdb holds only in-frame clones, not every one. Of roughly 680,000 clones listed, over 55% are singletons. The sequencing input was memory CD4+ T cells sorted from blood. The source is a woman in her 30s in good health. Both conserved end residues are part of each CDR3. A D gene is named only where the DNA matches it firmly. Some rows mark clone size as missing; the rest say once, few, many or name a class of expanded clone.

CDR3 DNA: TGTGCCAGCAGCCTCAACCCCGGACAGCCACGGAAAACAACTAATGAAAAACTGTTTTTT; CDR3 protein: CASSLNPGQPRKTTNEKLFF; clone size: once; D gene: -; J gene: TRBJ1-4; CDR3 length: 20; V gene: TRBV2
CDR3 DNA: TGCGCCAGCAGCTTCGATAGCGGGGCCGGGTACTTC; CDR3 protein: CASSFDSGAGYF; clone size: -; D gene: TRBD2; J gene: TRBJ2-7; CDR3 length: 12; V gene: TRBV5-1
CDR3 DNA: TGTGCCAGCAGCCGCAACGACTACGAGCAGTACTTC; CDR3 protein: CASSRNDYEQYF; clone size: few; D gene: -; J gene: TRBJ2-7; CDR3 length: 12; V gene: TRBV5-5
CDR3 DNA: TGTGCCATCAGACCGAATAGCGAGACAGATACGCAGTATTTT; CDR3 protein: CAIRPNSETDTQYF; clone size: -; D gene: -; J gene: TRBJ2-3; CDR3 length: 14; V gene: TRBV10-3
CDR3 DNA: TGCGCCAGCAGTGAACGACTCGATTTTCTTATAAATGAGCAGTTCTTC; CDR3 protein: CASSERLDFLINEQFF; clone size: once; D gene: -; J gene: TRBJ2-1; CDR3 length: 16; V gene: TRBV10-2
CDR3 DNA: TGTGCCAGCAGCTTCTTCGACAGGGTCTACGAGCAGTACTTC; CDR3 protein: CASSFFDRVYEQYF; clone size: -; D gene: TRBD1; J gene: TRBJ2-7; CDR3 length: 14; V gene: TRBV5-6
CDR3 DNA: TGTGCCAGCAGCTACAGGGGTGGCGGGCTGGAGACCCAGTACTTC; CDR3 protein: CASSYRGGGLETQYF; clone size: -; D gene: TRBD1; J gene: TRBJ2-5; CDR3 length: 15; V gene: TRBV5-8
CDR3 DNA: TGTGCCAGCTCACCACTGAGTTCCTCGGGGACAGGAGCGAACACCGGGGAGCTGTTTTTT; CDR3 protein: CASSPLSSSGTGANTGELFF; clone size: -; D gene: TRBD1; J gene: TRBJ2-2; CDR3 length: 20; V gene: TRBV18
CDR3 DNA: TGTGCCAGCAGCAGGGGACCCTTTCTAGCGGGACTGCGCTCCTACGAGCAGTACTTC; CDR3 protein: CASSRGPFLAGLRSYEQYF; clone size: -; D gene: -; J gene: TRBJ2-7; CDR3 length: 19; V gene: TRBV21-1
CDR3 DNA: TGCAGCTCCGGTAGGCGGAGTATCTATGAGCAGTTCTTC; CDR3 protein: CSSGRRSIYEQFF; clone size: -; D gene: -; J gene: TRBJ2-1; CDR3 length: 13; V gene: TRBV29-1
CDR3 DNA: TGTGCCAGCAGCCAGGGGGACAGGGGGCTTCGTGGGGCCAACGTCCTGACTTTC; CDR3 protein: CASSQGDRGLRGANVLTF; clone size: -; D gene: TRBD1; J gene: TRBJ2-6; CDR3 length: 18; V gene: TRBV7-6
CDR3 DNA: TGTGCCAGCCGGGGAGGTGGGACCGGGGAGCTGTTTTTT; CDR3 protein: CASRGGGTGELFF; clone size: once; D gene: -; J gene: TRBJ2-2; CDR3 length: 13; V gene: TRBV28
CDR3 DNA: TGTGCCAGCAGCTTATTAGGTACTAGCACAGATACGCAGTATTTT; CDR3 protein: CASSLLGTSTDTQYF; clone size: few; D gene: -; J gene: TRBJ2-3; CDR3 length: 15; V gene: TRBV11-2
CDR3 DNA: TGTGCCAGCAGCCGATTACAGGGGGTAGATACGCAGTATTTT; CDR3 protein: CASSRLQGVDTQYF; clone size: -; D gene: TRBD1; J gene: TRBJ2-3; CDR3 length: 14; V gene: TRBV14
CDR3 DNA: TGTGCCAGCAGCTTGGCTCGCGGGAGGGCCAGATCGGATTTT; CDR3 protein: CASSLARGRARSDF; clone size: -; D gene: TRBD2; J gene: TRBJ2-3; CDR3 length: 14; V gene: TRBV5-4
CDR3 DNA: TGCAGCGTTGAAGTGAGCTCTGGAAACACCATATATTTT; CDR3 protein: CSVEVSSGNTIYF; clone size: -; D gene: -; J gene: TRBJ1-3; CDR3 length: 13; V gene: TRBV29-1
CDR3 DNA: TGTGCCAGCAACCCAGGCTACTCCTACAATGAGCAGTTCTTC; CDR3 protein: CASNPGYSYNEQFF; clone size: few; D gene: -; J gene: TRBJ2-1; CDR3 length: 14; V gene: TRBV6-1
CDR3 DNA: TGTGCCAGCAATACAGGGGGGCGACAGCCCCAGCATTTT; CDR3 protein: CASNTGGRQPQHF; clone size: few; D gene: TRBD1; J gene: TRBJ1-5; CDR3 length: 13; V gene: TRBV2
CDR3 DNA: TGTGCCTGGATTAGCAACTACGAGCAGTACTTC; CDR3 protein: CAWISNYEQYF; clone size: -; D gene: -; J gene: TRBJ2-7; CDR3 length: 11; V gene: TRBV30
CDR3 DNA: TGTGCCAGCAGTTTATCTACAGGGGGTAGCTCCTACGAGCAGTACTTC; CDR3 protein: CASSLSTGGSSYEQYF; clone size: -; D gene: TRBD1; J gene: TRBJ2-7; CDR3 length: 16; V gene: TRBV28
CDR3 DNA: TGCGCCAGCAGCTTGGGCGCGGGACAGAGCGCTTTCTTT; CDR3 protein: CASSLGAGQSAFF; clone size: -; D gene: TRBD1; J gene: TRBJ1-1; CDR3 length: 13; V gene: TRBV5-1
CDR3 DNA: TGTGCCAGTAGTATAGGGGGACAGGGCTTCTACGAGCAGTACTTC; CDR3 protein: CASSIGGQGFYEQYF; clone size: many; D gene: TRBD1; J gene: TRBJ2-7; CDR3 length: 15; V gene: TRBV19
CDR3 DNA: TGTGCCACCTCAGAGAATCAGCCCCAGCATTTT; CDR3 protein: CATSENQPQHF; clone size: -; D gene: -; J gene: TRBJ1-5; CDR3 length: 11; V gene: TRBV28
CDR3 DNA: TGTGCCAGCAGTGAAGGACTAGCGGGAGTCACAGATACGCAGTATTTT; CDR3 protein: CASSEGLAGVTDTQYF; clone size: -; D gene: TRBD2; J gene: TRBJ2-3; CDR3 length: 16; V gene: TRBV6-1
CDR3 DNA: TGTGCCAGCAGCCGAGTCGGGCAGGTACACACTGAAGCTTTCTTT; CDR3 protein: CASSRVGQVHTEAFF; clone size: medium-sized; D gene: -; J gene: TRBJ1-1; CDR3 length: 15; V gene: TRBV28
CDR3 DNA: TGCGCCAGCAGCTTTGGGGACAGGAACTATGGCTACACCTTC; CDR3 protein: CASSFGDRNYGYTF; clone size: -; D gene: TRBD1; J gene: TRBJ1-2; CDR3 length: 14; V gene: TRBV5-1
CDR3 DNA: TGTGCCAGCAGCTTAGCGGACGGGAGTGAAGCTTTCTTT; CDR3 protein: CASSLADGSEAFF; clone size: -; D gene: -; J gene: TRBJ1-1; CDR3 length: 13; V gene: TRBV7-3
CDR3 DNA: TGTGCCAGCACTGGGACAGTGGACACTGAAGCTTTCTTT; CDR3 protein: CASTGTVDTEAFF; clone size: -; D gene: TRBD1; J gene: TRBJ1-1; CDR3 length: 13; V gene: TRBV28
CDR3 DNA: TGTGCCTGCAGTAGCGGGAATTCGGACGAGCAGTACTTC; CDR3 protein: CACSSGNSDEQYF; clone size: -; D gene: TRBD2; J gene: TRBJ2-7; CDR3 length: 13; V gene: TRBV30
CDR3 DNA: TGCGCCAGCAGCCAAAGGGTCGACAGAATCACAGATACGCAGTATTTT; CDR3 protein: CASSQRVDRITDTQYF; clone size: -; D gene: -; J gene: TRBJ2-3; CDR3 length: 16; V gene: TRBV4-1
CDR3 DNA: TGTGCCAGTACCCCCTCCGGTGGCCCTTACAATGAGCAGTTCTTC; CDR3 protein: CASTPSGGPYNEQFF; clone size: -; D gene: -; J gene: TRBJ2-1; CDR3 length: 15; V gene: TRBV19
CDR3 DNA: TGTGCCAGTGGGGGACTAGCGGGACTTGGCTCCTACAATGAGCAGTTCTTC; CDR3 protein: CASGGLAGLGSYNEQFF; clone size: -; D gene: TRBD2; J gene: TRBJ2-1; CDR3 length: 17; V gene: TRBV19
CDR3 DNA: TGTGCCAGCAGCTTGTCAGGTCTAGCGGGAGCTAGCACAGATACGCAGTATTTT; CDR3 protein: CASSLSGLAGASTDTQYF; clone size: -; D gene: TRBD2; J gene: TRBJ2-3; CDR3 length: 18; V gene: TRBV5-4
CDR3 DNA: TGTGCCAGCAGCGGGACCGGGACAGCTAATGAAAAACTGTTTTTT; CDR3 protein: CASSGTGTANEKLFF; clone size: -; D gene: TRBD1; J gene: TRBJ1-4; CDR3 length: 15; V gene: TRBV7-2
CDR3 DNA: TGTGCCAGCAGTCTAACCTTCAGGGGACGAGGGAACACTGAAGCTTTCTTT; CDR3 protein: CASSLTFRGRGNTEAFF; clone size: -; D gene: -; J gene: TRBJ1-1; CDR3 length: 17; V gene: TRBV28
CDR3 DNA: TGTGCCAGCTCAACCAGACAGGGTCAAACCGGGGAGCTGTTTTTT; CDR3 protein: CASSTRQGQTGELFF; clone size: -; D gene: TRBD1; J gene: TRBJ2-2; CDR3 length: 15; V gene: TRBV18
CDR3 DNA: TGTGCCTGGAGTGTACTGGGCCCAAGGGGTGGCTACACCTTC; CDR3 protein: CAWSVLGPRGGYTF; clone size: -; D gene: -; J gene: TRBJ1-2; CDR3 length: 14; V gene: TRBV30
CDR3 DNA: TGTGCCAGCAGCTTATCTCGGGGGGGCGTCTACACTGAAGCTTTCTTT; CDR3 protein: CASSLSRGGVYTEAFF; clone size: -; D gene: -; J gene: TRBJ1-1; CDR3 length: 16; V gene: TRBV7-2
CDR3 DNA: TGTGCCAGCAGCTTAGATGGGTGGTTAGGTTCAAGCTCCTACGAGCAGTACTTC; CDR3 protein: CASSLDGWLGSSSYEQYF; clone size: -; D gene: -; J gene: TRBJ2-7; CDR3 length: 18; V gene: TRBV7-2
CDR3 DNA: TGCGCCAGCAGACAACTAGGGGGCACAGATACGCAGTATTTT; CDR3 protein: CASRQLGGTDTQYF; clone size: -; D gene: -; J gene: TRBJ2-3; CDR3 length: 14; V gene: TRBV5-1
CDR3 DNA: TGTGCCAGCAGCTTAGAGGCCAAAAACATTCAGTACTTC; CDR3 protein: CASSLEAKNIQYF; clone size: -; D gene: -; J gene: TRBJ2-4; CDR3 length: 13; V gene: TRBV7-9
CDR3 DNA: TGCGCCAGCAGCCCTACCGGGACTAGCCCACGTTACGAGCAGTACTTC; CDR3 protein: CASSPTGTSPRYEQYF; clone size: once; D gene: TRBD2; J gene: TRBJ2-7; CDR3 length: 16; V gene: TRBV4-1
CDR3 DNA: TGTGCCAGCAGCTTAGCGGGAGGGAGTCCAGATACGCAGTATTTT; CDR3 protein: CASSLAGGSPDTQYF; clone size: -; D gene: TRBD2; J gene: TRBJ2-3; CDR3 length: 15; V gene: TRBV7-9
CDR3 DNA: TGTGCCAGCAGCCCAGTGACAGGGGCCGGTGGCTACACCTTC; CDR3 protein: CASSPVTGAGGYTF; clone size: -; D gene: TRBD1; J gene: TRBJ1-2; CDR3 length: 14; V gene: TRBV9
CDR3 DNA: TGTGCCAGCAGTGAAATGCAACTGGGAGAGACCCAGTACTTC; CDR3 protein: CASSEMQLGETQYF; clone size: few; D gene: -; J gene: TRBJ2-5; CDR3 length: 14; V gene: TRBV6-1
CDR3 DNA: TGTGCCAGCAGCTTATTACGGGGAACCTACAATGAGCAGTTCTTC; CDR3 protein: CASSLLRGTYNEQFF; clone size: -; D gene: -; J gene: TRBJ2-1; CDR3 length: 15; V gene: TRBV7-3
CDR3 DNA: TGTGCCAGCATGCAGAGAAGGTTGGGGCTAGAGACCCAGTACTTC; CDR3 protein: CASMQRRLGLETQYF; clone size: -; D gene: -; J gene: TRBJ2-5; CDR3 length: 15; V gene: TRBV28
CDR3 DNA: TGTGCCAGCAGCTTGGGAGGGACTGTTTTCTATGGCTACACCTTC; CDR3 protein: CASSLGGTVFYGYTF; clone size: -; D gene: -; J gene: TRBJ1-2; CDR3 length: 15; V gene: TRBV7-2
CDR3 DNA: TGCGCCAGCAGCCGAGGACTACCGACCCCCTCCCTCCACTTT; CDR3 protein: CASSRGLPTPSLHF; clone size: -; D gene: -; J gene: TRBJ1-6; CDR3 length: 14; V gene: TRBV4-1
CDR3 DNA: TGTGCCATCGGCAGGAGGGGGGCTACTAATGAAAAACTGTTTTTT; CDR3 protein: CAIGRRGATNEKLFF; clone size: -; D gene: -; J gene: TRBJ1-4; CDR3 length: 15; V gene: TRBV28
CDR3 DNA: TGTGCCTGGGGGGAGGGCCCGGATAATGAGCAGTTCTTC; CDR3 protein: CAWGEGPDNEQFF; clone size: few; D gene: TRBD2; J gene: TRBJ2-1; CDR3 length: 13; V gene: TRBV30
CDR3 DNA: TGTGCCAGCAGCGTCCGGGACAGGGGCTACGAGCAGTACTTC; CDR3 protein: CASSVRDRGYEQYF; clone size: -; D gene: TRBD1; J gene: TRBJ2-7; CDR3 length: 14; V gene: TRBV7-9
CDR3 DNA: TGCGCCAGCAGCTCGGGGGCGGGGATGGCCAATGAGCAGTTCTTC; CDR3 protein: CASSSGAGMANEQFF; clone size: -; D gene: -; J gene: TRBJ2-1; CDR3 length: 15; V gene: TRBV5-1